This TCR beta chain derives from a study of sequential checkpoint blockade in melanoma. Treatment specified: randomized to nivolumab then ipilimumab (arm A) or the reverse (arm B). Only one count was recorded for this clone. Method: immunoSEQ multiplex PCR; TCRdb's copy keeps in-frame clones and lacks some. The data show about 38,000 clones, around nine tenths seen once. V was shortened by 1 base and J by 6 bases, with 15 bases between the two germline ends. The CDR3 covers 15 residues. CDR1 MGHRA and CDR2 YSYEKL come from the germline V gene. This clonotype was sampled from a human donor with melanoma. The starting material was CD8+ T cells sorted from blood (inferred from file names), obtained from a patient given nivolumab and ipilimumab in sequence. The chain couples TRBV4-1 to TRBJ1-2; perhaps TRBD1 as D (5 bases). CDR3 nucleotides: TGCGCCAGCAGCCAAGTGCGGGGGGGAGGGGATGGCTACACCTTC. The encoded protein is CASSQVRGGGDGYTF.